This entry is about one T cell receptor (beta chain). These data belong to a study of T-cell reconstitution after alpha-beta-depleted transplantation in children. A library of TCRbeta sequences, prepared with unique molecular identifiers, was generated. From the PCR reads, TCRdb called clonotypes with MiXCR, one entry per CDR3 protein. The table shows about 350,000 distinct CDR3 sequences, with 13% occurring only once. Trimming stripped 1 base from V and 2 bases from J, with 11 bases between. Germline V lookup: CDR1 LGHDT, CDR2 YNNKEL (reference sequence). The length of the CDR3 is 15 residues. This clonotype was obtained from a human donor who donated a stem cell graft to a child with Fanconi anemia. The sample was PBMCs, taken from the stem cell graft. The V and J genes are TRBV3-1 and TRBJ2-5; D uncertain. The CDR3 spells CASSQVLLSQETQYF. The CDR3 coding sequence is TGTGCCAGCAGCCAAGTTCTACTTTCACAAGAGACCCAGTACTTC.